This T cell receptor (beta chain) appears in the sequencing data of a study of tissue T cells after allogeneic stem cell transplantation. Broader study findings: TCR repertoires tracked anatomic similarity, regardless of disease or transplant status. Across patients, clones rarely overlapped, yet motif clusters were shared tissue-specifically. Sampling depth was limited, and the cohort was small and clinically varied.

Points on this clone: Its target is not known. The genes and germline here are from mouse.

Time point given: mouse harvest day 7 after allogeneic transplant. Mouse grafts combined 10^7 T-cell-depleted bone marrow cells with 10^6 splenic CD5+ T cells. TCRdb's table, derived via immunoSEQ multiplex PCR, lists solely in-frame clones and lacks some. The table has thousands of clones, approximately 52% seen once; the top ten hold 6% to 8.5%. This TCR came from a female BALB/c mouse given C57BL/6 T cells with graft-versus-host disease after an allogeneic hematopoietic cell transplant. Source material: gut tissue.

The CDR3 bases that were read are TGTGCCAGCAGACAAGCAAACTCCGACTACACC. It encodes CASRQANSDYT. The CDR3, in full, reads CASRQANSDYTF. The chain carries TRBV3 and TRBJ1-2; D is ambiguous. With the read ending 1 residue before the CDR3 end, the germline J gene is used to fill in that end. Germline values: CDR1 SNHLY, CDR2 FYNGKV (reference sequence). This CDR3 region has 12 residues. V was trimmed by 6 bases and J by 0 bases, leaving 5 bases between them.